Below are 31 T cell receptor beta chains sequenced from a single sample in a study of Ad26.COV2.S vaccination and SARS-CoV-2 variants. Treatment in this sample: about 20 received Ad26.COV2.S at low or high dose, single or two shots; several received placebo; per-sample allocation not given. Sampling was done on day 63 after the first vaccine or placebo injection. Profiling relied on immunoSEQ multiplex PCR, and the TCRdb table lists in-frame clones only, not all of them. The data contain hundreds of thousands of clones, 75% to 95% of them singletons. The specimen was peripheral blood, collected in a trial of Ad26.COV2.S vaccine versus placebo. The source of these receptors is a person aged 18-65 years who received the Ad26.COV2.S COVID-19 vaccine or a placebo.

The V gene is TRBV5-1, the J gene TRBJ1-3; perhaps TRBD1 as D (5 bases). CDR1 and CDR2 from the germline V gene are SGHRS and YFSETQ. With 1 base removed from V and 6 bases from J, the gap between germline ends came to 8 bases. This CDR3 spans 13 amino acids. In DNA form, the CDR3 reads TGCGCCAGCAGCTTGACAGGATCAAACACCATATATTTT. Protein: CASSLTGSNTIYF.

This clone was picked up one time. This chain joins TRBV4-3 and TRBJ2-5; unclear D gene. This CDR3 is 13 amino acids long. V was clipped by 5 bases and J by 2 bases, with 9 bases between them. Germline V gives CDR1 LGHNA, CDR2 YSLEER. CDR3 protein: CASSTLVQETQYF. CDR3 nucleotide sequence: TGCGCCAGCAGCACCCTAGTTCAAGAGACCCAGTACTTC.

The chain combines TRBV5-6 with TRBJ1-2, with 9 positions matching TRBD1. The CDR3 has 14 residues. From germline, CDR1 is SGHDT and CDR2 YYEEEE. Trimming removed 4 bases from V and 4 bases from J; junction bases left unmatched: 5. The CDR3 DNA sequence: TGTGCCAGCAGCCAAAGGACAGGGGCCTATGGCTACACCTTC. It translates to CASSQRTGAYGYTF.

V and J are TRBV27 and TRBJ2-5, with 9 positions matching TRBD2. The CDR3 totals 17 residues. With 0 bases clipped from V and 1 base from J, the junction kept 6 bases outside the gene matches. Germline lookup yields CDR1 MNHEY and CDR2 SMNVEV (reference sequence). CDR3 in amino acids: CASSLSGLAGIQETQYF. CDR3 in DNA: TGTGCCAGCAGTTTATCGGGCCTAGCGGGAATCCAAGAGACCCAGTACTTC.

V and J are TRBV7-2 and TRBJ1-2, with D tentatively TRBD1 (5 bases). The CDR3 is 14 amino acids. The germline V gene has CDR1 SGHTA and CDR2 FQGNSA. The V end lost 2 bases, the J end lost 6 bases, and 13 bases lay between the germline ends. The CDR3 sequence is CASSLSQGVDGYTF. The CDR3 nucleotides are TGTGCCAGCAGCTTAAGCCAGGGTGTGGATGGCTACACCTTC.

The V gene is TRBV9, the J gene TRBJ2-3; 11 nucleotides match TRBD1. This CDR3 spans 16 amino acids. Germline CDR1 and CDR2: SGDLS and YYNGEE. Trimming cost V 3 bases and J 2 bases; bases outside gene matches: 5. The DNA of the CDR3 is TGTGCCAGCAGCGCCCGGACAGGGGGCCCCACAGATACGCAGTATTTT. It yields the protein CASSARTGGPTDTQYF.

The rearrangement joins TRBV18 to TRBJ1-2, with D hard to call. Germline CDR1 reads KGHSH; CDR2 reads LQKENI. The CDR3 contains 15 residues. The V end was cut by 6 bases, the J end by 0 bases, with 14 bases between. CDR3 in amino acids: CASSHASDPNYGYTF. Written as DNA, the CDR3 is TGTGCCAGCTCCCACGCAAGTGATCCTAACTATGGCTACACCTTC. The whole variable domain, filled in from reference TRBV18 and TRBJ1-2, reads NAGVMQNPRHLVRRRGQEARLRCSPMKGHSHVYWYRQLPEEGLKFMVYLQKENIIDESGMPKERFSAEFPKEGPSILRIQQVVRGDSAAYFCASSHASDPNYGYTFGSGTRLTVV.

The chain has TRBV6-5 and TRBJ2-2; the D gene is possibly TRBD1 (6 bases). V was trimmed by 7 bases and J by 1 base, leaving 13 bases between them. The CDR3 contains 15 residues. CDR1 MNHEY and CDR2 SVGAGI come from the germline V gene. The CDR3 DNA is TGTGCCAGCACCGACAGGTTTCGGAACACCGGGGAGCTGTTTTTT. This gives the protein CASTDRFRNTGELFF.

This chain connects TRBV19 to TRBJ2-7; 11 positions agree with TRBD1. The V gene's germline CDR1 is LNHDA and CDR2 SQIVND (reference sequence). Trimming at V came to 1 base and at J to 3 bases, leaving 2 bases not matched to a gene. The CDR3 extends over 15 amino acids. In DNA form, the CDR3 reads TGTGCCAGTAGTATAGTAGGGACAGGGGGCTACGAGCAGTACTTC. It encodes CASSIVGTGGYEQYF.

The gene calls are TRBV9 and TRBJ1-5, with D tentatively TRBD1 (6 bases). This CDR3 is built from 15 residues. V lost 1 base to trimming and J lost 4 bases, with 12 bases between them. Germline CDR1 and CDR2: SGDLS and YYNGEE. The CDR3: CASSVSTGTNQPQHF. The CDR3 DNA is TGTGCCAGCAGCGTAAGCACAGGGACGAATCAGCCCCAGCATTTT.

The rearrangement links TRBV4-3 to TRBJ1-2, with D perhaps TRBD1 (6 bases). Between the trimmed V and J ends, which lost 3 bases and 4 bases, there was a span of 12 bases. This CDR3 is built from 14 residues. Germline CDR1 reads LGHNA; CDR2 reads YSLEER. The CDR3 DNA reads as TGCGCCAGCAGCCAGCCCGGACAGCTCTATGGCTACACCTTC. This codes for CASSQPGQLYGYTF.

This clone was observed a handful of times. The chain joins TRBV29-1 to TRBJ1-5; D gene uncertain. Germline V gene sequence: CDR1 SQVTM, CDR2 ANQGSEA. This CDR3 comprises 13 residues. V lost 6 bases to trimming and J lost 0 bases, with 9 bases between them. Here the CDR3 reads CSVSDGSNQPQHF. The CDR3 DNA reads TGCAGCGTCTCAGACGGTAGCAATCAGCCCCAGCATTTT.

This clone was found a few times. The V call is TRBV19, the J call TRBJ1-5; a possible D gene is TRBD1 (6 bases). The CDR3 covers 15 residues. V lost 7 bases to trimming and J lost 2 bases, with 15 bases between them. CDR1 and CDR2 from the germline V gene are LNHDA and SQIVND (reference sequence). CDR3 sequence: CASKERGWGNQPQHF. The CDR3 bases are TGTGCCAGTAAGGAGAGGGGGTGGGGCAATCAGCCCCAGCATTTT.

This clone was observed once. CDR3 sequence: CASTTGPGNTIYF. The DNA for the CDR3 is TGTGCCAGCACCACAGGCCCCGGAAACACCATATATTTT. The chain is built from TRBV7-2 and TRBJ1-3, with D tentatively TRBD1 (5 bases). The CDR3 runs to 13 residues. Germline loops: CDR1 SGHTA, CDR2 FQGNSA. Between the trimmed V and J ends, which lost 7 bases and 4 bases, there was a span of 11 bases.

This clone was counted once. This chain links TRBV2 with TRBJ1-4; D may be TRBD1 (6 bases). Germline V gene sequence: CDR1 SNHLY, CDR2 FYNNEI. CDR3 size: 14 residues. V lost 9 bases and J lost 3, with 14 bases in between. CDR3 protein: CASTGRGANEKLFF. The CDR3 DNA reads TGTGCCAGTACAGGCAGGGGTGCTAATGAAAAACTGTTTTTT.

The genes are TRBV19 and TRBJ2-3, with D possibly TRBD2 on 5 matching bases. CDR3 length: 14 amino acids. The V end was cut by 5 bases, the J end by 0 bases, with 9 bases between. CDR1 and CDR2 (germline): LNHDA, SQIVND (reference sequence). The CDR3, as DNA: TGTGCCAGTAGTGCCCAGCGGAGCACAGATACGCAGTATTTT. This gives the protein CASSAQRSTDTQYF.

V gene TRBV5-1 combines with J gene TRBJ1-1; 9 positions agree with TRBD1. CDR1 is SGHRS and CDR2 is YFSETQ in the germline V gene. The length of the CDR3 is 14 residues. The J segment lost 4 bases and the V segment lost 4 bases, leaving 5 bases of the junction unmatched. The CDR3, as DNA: TGCGCCAGCAGCGGACAGGGGCCGGGCACTGAAGCTTTCTTT. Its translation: CASSGQGPGTEAFF.

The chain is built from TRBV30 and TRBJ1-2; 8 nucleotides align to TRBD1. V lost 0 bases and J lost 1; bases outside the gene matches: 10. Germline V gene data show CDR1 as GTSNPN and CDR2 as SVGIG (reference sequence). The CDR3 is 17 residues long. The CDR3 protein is CAWSVLMTGVDNYGYTF. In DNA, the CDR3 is TGTGCCTGGAGTGTACTTATGACAGGGGTCGATAACTATGGCTACACCTTC.

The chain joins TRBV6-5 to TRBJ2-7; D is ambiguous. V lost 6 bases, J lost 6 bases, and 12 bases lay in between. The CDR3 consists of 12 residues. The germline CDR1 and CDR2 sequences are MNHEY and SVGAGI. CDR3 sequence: CASSQPGSEQYF. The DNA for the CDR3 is TGTGCCAGCAGCCAACCCGGTTCCGAGCAGTACTTC.

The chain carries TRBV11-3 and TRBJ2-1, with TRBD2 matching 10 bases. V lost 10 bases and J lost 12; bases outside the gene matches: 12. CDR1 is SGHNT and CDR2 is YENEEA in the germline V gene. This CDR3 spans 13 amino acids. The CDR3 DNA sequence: TGTGCCACCTCTGACGTAGCGGGAGGAATGCAGTTCTTC. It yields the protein CATSDVAGGMQFF. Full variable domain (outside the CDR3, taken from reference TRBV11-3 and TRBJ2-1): EAGVVQSPRYKIIEKKQPVAFWCNPISGHNTLYWYLQNLGQGPELLIRYENEEAVDDSQLPKDRFSAERLKGVDSTLKIQPAELGDSAVYLCATSDVAGGMQFFGPGTRLTVL.

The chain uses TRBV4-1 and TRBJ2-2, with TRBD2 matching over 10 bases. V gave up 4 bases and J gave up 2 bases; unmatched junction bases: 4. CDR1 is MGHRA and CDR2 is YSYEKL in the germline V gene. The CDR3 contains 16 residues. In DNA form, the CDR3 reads TGCGCCAGCAGCCGGGAACTAGCGGGAAACACCGGGGAGCTGTTTTTT. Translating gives CASSRELAGNTGELFF.

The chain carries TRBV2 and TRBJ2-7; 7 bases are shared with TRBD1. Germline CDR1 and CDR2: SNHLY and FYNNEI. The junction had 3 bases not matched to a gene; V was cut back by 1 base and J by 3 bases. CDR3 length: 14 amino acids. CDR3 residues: CASSEGGQIYEQYF. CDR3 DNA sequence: TGTGCCAGCAGTGAAGGGGGACAGATCTACGAGCAGTACTTC.

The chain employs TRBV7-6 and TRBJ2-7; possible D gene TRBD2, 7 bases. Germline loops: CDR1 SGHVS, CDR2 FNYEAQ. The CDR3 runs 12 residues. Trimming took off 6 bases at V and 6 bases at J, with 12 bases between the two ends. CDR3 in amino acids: CASSPAGAEQYF. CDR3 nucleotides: TGTGCCAGCAGTCCGGCGGGGGCCGAGCAGTACTTC.

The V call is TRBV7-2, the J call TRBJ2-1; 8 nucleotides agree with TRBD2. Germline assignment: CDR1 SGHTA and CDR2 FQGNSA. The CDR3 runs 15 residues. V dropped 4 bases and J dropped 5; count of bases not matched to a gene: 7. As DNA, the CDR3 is TGTGCCAGCAGCTCGGGACTAGGGTACAACAATGAGCAGTTCTTC. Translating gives CASSSGLGYNNEQFF.

In DNA form, the CDR3 reads TGTGCCAGCAGCCAAGATGCGACGGCGGACGAGCAGTACTTC. Its translation is CASSQDATADEQYF. The V gene is TRBV4-2, the J gene TRBJ2-7, with D unclear. V shed 0 bases and J shed 5 bases, with 11 bases lying between them. The CDR3 covers 14 residues. CDR1 and CDR2 from the germline V gene are LGHNA and YNFKEQ.

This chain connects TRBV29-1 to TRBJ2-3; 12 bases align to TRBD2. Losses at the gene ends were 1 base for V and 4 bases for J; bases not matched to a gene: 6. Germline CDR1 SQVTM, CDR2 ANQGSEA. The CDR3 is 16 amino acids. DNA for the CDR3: TGCAGCGTTGAAGTCCTAGCGGGAGGGCTGGCAGATACGCAGTATTTT. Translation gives CSVEVLAGGLADTQYF.

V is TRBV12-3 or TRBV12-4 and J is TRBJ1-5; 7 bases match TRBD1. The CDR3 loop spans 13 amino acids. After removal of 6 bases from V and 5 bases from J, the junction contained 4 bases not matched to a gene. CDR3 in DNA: TGTGCCAGCAGCCGGGACAGACATCAGCCCCAGCATTTT. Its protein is CASSRDRHQPQHF.

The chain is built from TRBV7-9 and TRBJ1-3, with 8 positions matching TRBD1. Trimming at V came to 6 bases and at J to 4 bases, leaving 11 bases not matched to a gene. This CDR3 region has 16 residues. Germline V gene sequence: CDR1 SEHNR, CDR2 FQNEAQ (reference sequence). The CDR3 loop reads CASSRGMTGAGNTIYF. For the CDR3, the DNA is TGTGCCAGCAGTCGGGGAATGACAGGGGCAGGAAACACCATATATTTT.

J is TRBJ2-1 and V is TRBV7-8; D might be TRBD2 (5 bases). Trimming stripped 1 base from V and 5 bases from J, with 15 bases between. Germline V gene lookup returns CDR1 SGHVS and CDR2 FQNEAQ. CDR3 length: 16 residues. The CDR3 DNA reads TGTGCCAGCAGCTTAGTGCGGGCGGCCTTTCACAATGAGCAGTTCTTC. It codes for CASSLVRAAFHNEQFF.

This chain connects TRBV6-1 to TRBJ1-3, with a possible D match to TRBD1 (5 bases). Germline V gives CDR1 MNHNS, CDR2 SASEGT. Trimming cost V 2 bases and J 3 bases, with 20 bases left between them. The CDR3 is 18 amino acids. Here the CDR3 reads CASSETGFLGLGGNTIYF. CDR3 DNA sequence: TGTGCCAGCAGTGAAACGGGTTTTTTGGGGCTCGGTGGAAACACCATATATTTT.

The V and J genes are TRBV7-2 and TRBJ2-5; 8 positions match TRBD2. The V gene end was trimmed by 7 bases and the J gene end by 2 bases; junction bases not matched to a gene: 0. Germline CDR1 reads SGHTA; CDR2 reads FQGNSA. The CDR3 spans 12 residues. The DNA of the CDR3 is TGTGCCAGCACGGGGGGGCAAGAGACCCAGTACTTC. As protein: CASTGGQETQYF.